Listed below are T cell receptor beta chains from one sample, sequenced in a study of OX40 agonist ivuxolimab in advanced cancers. The assay was immunoSEQ multiplex PCR, and TCRdb's table has in-frame clones only and misses some. The table has around 80,000 clones, less than 85% seen once; the top ten hold around 7.8%. The source was CD4+ or CD8+ T cells sorted from blood, collected in a trial of the OX40 agonist ivuxolimab. These receptors came from an adult with an advanced solid tumor such as melanoma, head and neck, liver or kidney cancer. The CDR3 runs from the conserved cysteine through the conserved F or W. The D gene is left open where the match is weak. Only part of the rows carry a size: once, few, many, or a class if the clone is expanded.

13	.	TRBV11-3	TRBJ1-1	.	TGTGCCAGCAGCTTAGATAGCGGAACTGAAGCTTTCTTT	CASSLDSGTEAFF
16	once	TRBV7-3	TRBJ2-1	TRBD2	TGTGCCAGCAGTTTAACGGAGGGAGGGCCGTACAATGAGCAGTTCTTC	CASSLTEGGPYNEQFF
14	.	TRBV29-1	TRBJ1-2	TRBD1	TGCAGCGTTGAACAGGACAGGTCCTTCTATGGCTACACCTTC	CSVEQDRSFYGYTF
15	.	TRBV30	TRBJ1-4	.	TGTGCCTGGAGTGTACTTGGGGGTTCTAATGAAAAACTGTTTTTT	CAWSVLGGSNEKLFF
15	.	TRBV7-6	TRBJ2-7	.	TGTGCCAGCAGTGAACGGGACTCCAAAACGGACGAGCAGTACTTC	CASSERDSKTDEQYF
14	.	TRBV9	TRBJ1-1	.	TGTGCCAGCAGCGTATCGGGGACGAACACTGAAGCTTTCTTT	CASSVSGTNTEAFF
17	.	TRBV19	TRBJ2-3	TRBD2	TGTGCCAGTACCTATAGGACCCAGCGGGGGGGGACAGATACGCAGTATTTT	CASTYRTQRGGTDTQYF
14	.	TRBV27	TRBJ1-1	TRBD1	TGTGCCAGCAGTTTAAGGGGGCTGGGTACTGAAGCTTTCTTT	CASSLRGLGTEAFF
14	.	TRBV7-9	TRBJ2-1	TRBD1	TGTGCCAGCAGCTCGGACAGGATCAACAATGAGCAGTTCTTC	CASSSDRINNEQFF
15	.	TRBV6-5	TRBJ1-6	TRBD1	TGTGCCAGCAGTTCTTTCGGGACAGATAATTCACCCCTCCACTTT	CASSSFGTDNSPLHF
16	.	TRBV7-7	TRBJ2-1	.	TGTGCTAGCAGCTTATGGGGCAGTGTCACCTACAATGAGCAGTTCTTC	CASSLWGSVTYNEQFF
14	.	TRBV7-9	TRBJ2-7	.	TGTGCCAGCACCCCGGGGGGACAAGCCTACGAGCAGTACTTC	CASTPGGQAYEQYF
15	once	TRBV7-8	TRBJ2-2	.	TGTGCCAGCAGTTTACAGGAGTGGGACACCGGGGAGCTGTTTTTT	CASSLQEWDTGELFF
12	.	TRBV5-1	TRBJ2-7	.	TGCGCCAGCAGCTTGGGGACGGGCGAGCAGTACTTC	CASSLGTGEQYF
16	.	TRBV6-1	TRBJ1-3	.	TGTGCCAGCAGTGAACACGGGGTCTCCTCTGGAAACACCATATATTTT	CASSEHGVSSGNTIYF
14	few	TRBV30	TRBJ1-1	.	TGTGCCTGGAGTGCCCCACCTAGGAACACTGAAGCTTTCTTT	CAWSAPPRNTEAFF
15	.	TRBV2	TRBJ2-7	.	TGTGCCAGCAGTGAATATGGGGGGCGCATAGACGAGCAGTACTTC	CASSEYGGRIDEQYF
15	.	TRBV6-6	TRBJ1-6	TRBD1	TGTGCCAGCAGGGGCGGGACAGCGGTTAATTCACCCCTCCACTTT	CASRGGTAVNSPLHF
12	.	TRBV2	TRBJ2-5	.	TGTGCCAGCAGGCCCTTTGGGGAGACCCAGTACTTC	CASRPFGETQYF
15	.	TRBV6-5	TRBJ1-1	TRBD1	TGTGCCAGCAGCCAATCTGGGACAGGGGCCACTGAAGCTTTCTTT	CASSQSGTGATEAFF
14	.	TRBV5-4	TRBJ2-7	TRBD1	TGTGCCAGCAGCTCCTGGACAGGGGGTCGGGAGCAGTACTTC	CASSSWTGGREQYF
15	.	TRBV6-1	TRBJ1-5	TRBD1	TGTGCCAGCAGTTTCGGGACAGGGAGAAATCAGCCCCAGCATTTT	CASSFGTGRNQPQHF
12	once	TRBV6-6	TRBJ1-2	.	TGTGCCAGCAGGTCACAGGGTTCTGGCTACACCTTC	CASRSQGSGYTF
14	.	TRBV7-6	TRBJ2-1	TRBD1	TGTGCCAGCAGCCTCGACAGGGGTTACAATGAGCAGTTCTTC	CASSLDRGYNEQFF
15	.	TRBV11-3	TRBJ2-1	TRBD2	TGTGCCAGCATCCTCTCGGGGGGGCCGCGTAATGAGCAGTTCTTC	CASILSGGPRNEQFF
14	.	TRBV5-1	TRBJ2-7	TRBD2	TGCGCCAGCAGCTTGGCGGAACTAGCGGGGACTCAGTACTTC	CASSLAELAGTQYF
15	.	TRBV4-1	TRBJ2-7	TRBD1	TGCGCCAGCAGCCAAAGGGACAGTTTGAACTACGAGCAGTACTTC	CASSQRDSLNYEQYF
15	.	TRBV9	TRBJ1-2	TRBD1	TGTGCCAGCAGCGTGGCGGGACAGTCGTCGGATGGCTACACCTTC	CASSVAGQSSDGYTF
20	.	TRBV7-6	TRBJ2-3	TRBD2	TGTGCCAGCAGCCTACTATCCCGCGGACTAGCGGGCCCGGGGTCAGATACGCAGTATTTT	CASSLLSRGLAGPGSDTQYF
13	.	TRBV6-1	TRBJ2-5	.	TGTGCCAGCACGGAGGAGTACCAAGAGACCCAGTACTTC	CASTEEYQETQYF
16	.	TRBV5-4	TRBJ2-7	.	TGTGCCAGCAGCTTAGGTCTCGGGCAGGTATCCTACGAGCAGTACTTC	CASSLGLGQVSYEQYF
15	.	TRBV29-1	TRBJ2-1	.	TGCAGCGTGCGAGGCCTAAGCGGATCCTACAATGAGCAGTTCTTC	CSVRGLSGSYNEQFF
16	.	TRBV5-1	TRBJ2-7	TRBD2	TGCGCCAGCAGCCCCCAATTGGGGGGGTTCTACTCCGAGCAGTACTTC	CASSPQLGGFYSEQYF
12	.	TRBV9	TRBJ1-1	.	TGTGCCAGCAGCCCCTGGACAGATGAAGCTTTCTTT	CASSPWTDEAFF
15	.	TRBV6-1	TRBJ1-4	.	TGTGCCAGCAGTGAAACGACCGGGGCGTGGGAAAAACTGTTTTTT	CASSETTGAWEKLFF
15	.	TRBV6-1	TRBJ1-4	.	TGTGCCAGCAGTGAAGCCGGCCGGTCTAATGAAAAACTGTTTTTT	CASSEAGRSNEKLFF
14	few	TRBV14	TRBJ2-7	.	TGTGCCAGCAGCCCCCGGACCCTTACCTACGAGCAGTACTTC	CASSPRTLTYEQYF
13	.	TRBV29-1	TRBJ2-7	TRBD1	TGCAGCGCCCTCCGGGACAGGGGGCGCGAGCAGTACTTC	CSALRDRGREQYF
13	.	TRBV7-3	TRBJ1-1	.	TGTGCCAGCAGCTTAACCGGGGGGACTGAAGCTTTCTTT	CASSLTGGTEAFF
14	.	TRBV15	TRBJ1-3	TRBD1	TGTGCCACCAGGGAGACAGGGGCTGGAAACACCATATATTTT	CATRETGAGNTIYF
15	.	TRBV25-1	TRBJ2-3	TRBD1	TGTGCCAGCTCCGGACAGGGTGTTAGTACAGATACGCAGTATTTT	CASSGQGVSTDTQYF
13	once	TRBV2	TRBJ2-7	.	TGTGCCAGCACCTTCGACAGCCCCTACGAGCAGTACTTC	CASTFDSPYEQYF
15	.	TRBV5-1	TRBJ1-2	.	TGCGCCAGCAAAGAAGGGACAAGTCGGTCCTATGGCTACACCTTC	CASKEGTSRSYGYTF
15	.	TRBV30	TRBJ2-7	TRBD1	TGTGCCTGGAGTGTAAAGGGGACAGCTTCCTACGAGCAGTACTTC	CAWSVKGTASYEQYF
14	.	TRBV7-3	TRBJ2-7	TRBD1	TGTGCCAGCAGCGCCGGACAGGGAGGCTACGAGCAGTACTTC	CASSAGQGGYEQYF
13	.	TRBV15	TRBJ1-2	.	TGTGCCACCAGCAGAGCAAACGCCAGCGGCTACACCTTC	CATSRANASGYTF
14	.	TRBV10-3	TRBJ1-6	TRBD1	TGTGCCATCAGTGAACAGGGGGCAACTTCACCCCTCCACTTT	CAISEQGATSPLHF
15	.	TRBV5-4	TRBJ1-1	.	TGTGCCAGCCGACCGGAAGGGTCCGGGAGCACTGAAGCTTTCTTT	CASRPEGSGSTEAFF
12	few	TRBV2	TRBJ1-1	.	TGTGCCAGCAATGTGGGGCGCACTGAAGCTTTCTTT	CASNVGRTEAFF
13	.	TRBV19	TRBJ1-1	.	TGTGCCAGTAGTGACAGGCCGAACACTGAAGCTTTCTTT	CASSDRPNTEAFF
15	once	TRBV7-7	TRBJ2-5	.	TGTGCTAGCAGCTTAGCGAAGGGTAGTGGAGAGACCCAGTACTTC	CASSLAKGSGETQYF
16	few	TRBV7-6	TRBJ2-1	.	TGTGCCAGCAGCTTACGAACTGGGGTAGGAATCAATGAGCAGTTCTTC	CASSLRTGVGINEQFF
15	few	TRBV18	TRBJ1-1	.	TGTGCCAGCTCACCAAAAGGAGGTGAGGGAACAGGAGCTTTCTTT	CASSPKGGEGTGAFF
16	.	TRBV11-1	TRBJ2-3	TRBD1	TGTGCCAGCAGCACCCAATCAGGGGGCTCTCGAGATACGCAGTATTTT	CASSTQSGGSRDTQYF
14	once	TRBV9	TRBJ2-3	.	TGTGCCAGCAGCGTAGTCATCGGCACAGATACGCAGTATTTT	CASSVVIGTDTQYF
16	.	TRBV7-8	TRBJ2-7	TRBD2	TGTGCCAGCAGCCCATACCGACTAGCGGGCTCCTACGAGCAGTACTTC	CASSPYRLAGSYEQYF
13	.	TRBV5-1	TRBJ2-7	.	TGCGCCAGCAACCCCGTGGGGGGCTACGAGCAGTACTTC	CASNPVGGYEQYF
13	.	TRBV27	TRBJ1-5	.	TGTGCCAGCAGTTTATTGGGGGATCAGCCCCAGCATTTT	CASSLLGDQPQHF
16	.	TRBV2	TRBJ2-2	.	TGTGCCAGCAGGGGGACGGGTGCCGGACCAACCGGGGAGCTGTTTTTT	CASRGTGAGPTGELFF